This TCR beta chain originates from a study of blood T cell repertoires in COVID-19. Study background: In each case, the material was cDNA or gDNA derived from T cells, B-cell-depleted T cells, or PBMCs.

Per the original data handling: Estimates of nucleated cell counts were drawn from the amplification of reference gene primers. The repertoire was sequenced with immunoSEQ multiplex PCR; TCRdb's copy has only in-frame clones and lacks some. The V and J calls and the clone size are those of that table, but D and trimming were determined from the DNA. In the table there are some 150,000 clones, more than 75% of which are singletons. This clonotype was sampled from a woman over 75 with acute or convalescent COVID-19. The sequencing sample was made of peripheral blood.

The CDR3 nucleotides are TGTGCCAGCAGCGTAAATAGCGGGAGGGCTAACAATGAGCAGTTCTTC. It specifies CASSVNSGRANNEQFF. The chain employs TRBV3-1 (or the pseudogene TRBV3-2) and TRBJ2-1; 11 bases are shared with TRBD2. CDR1 and CDR2 from the germline V gene are LGHDT and YNNKEL (reference sequence). J lost 5 bases, V lost 5 bases, and 8 bases had no gene match. The CDR3 extends over 16 amino acids.